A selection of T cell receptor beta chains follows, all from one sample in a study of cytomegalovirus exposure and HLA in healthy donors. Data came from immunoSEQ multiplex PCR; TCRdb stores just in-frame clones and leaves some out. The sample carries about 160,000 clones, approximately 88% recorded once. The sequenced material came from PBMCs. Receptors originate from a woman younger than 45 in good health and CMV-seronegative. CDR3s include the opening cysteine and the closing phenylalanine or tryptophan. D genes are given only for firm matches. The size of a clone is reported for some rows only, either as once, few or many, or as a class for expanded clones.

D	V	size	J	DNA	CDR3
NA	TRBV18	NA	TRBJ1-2	TGTGCCAGCTCACCCTCAGGTGATAACTATGGCTACACCTTC	CASSPSGDNYGYTF
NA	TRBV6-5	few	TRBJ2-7	TGTGCCAGCAGTATCCGGGACTCTCACGAGCAGTACTTC	CASSIRDSHEQYF
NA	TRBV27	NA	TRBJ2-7	TGTGCCAGCAGTTTGGGCTCCGAGCAGTACTTC	CASSLGSEQYF
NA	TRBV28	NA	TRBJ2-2	TGTGCCAGCAGTTTTTTTACAGGCCCAGCCAGCAACACCGGGGAGCTGTTTTTT	CASSFFTGPASNTGELFF
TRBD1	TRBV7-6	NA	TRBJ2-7	TGTGCCAGCAGCCTCGGTAGGGACAGCTCCTACGAGCAGTACTTC	CASSLGRDSSYEQYF
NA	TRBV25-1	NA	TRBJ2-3	TGTGCCAGCAGTCCCTTAGTAGCGGACCAGAGCACAGATACGCAGTATTTT	CASSPLVADQSTDTQYF
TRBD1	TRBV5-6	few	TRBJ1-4	TGTGCCAGCAGCTCCTACAGGGGTCGAGGGGTTTATGAAAAACTGTTTTTT	CASSSYRGRGVYEKLFF
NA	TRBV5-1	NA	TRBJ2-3	TGCGCCAGCAGCTTGGACAACACAGATACGCAGTATTTT	CASSLDNTDTQYF
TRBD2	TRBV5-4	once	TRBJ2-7	TGTGCCAGCAGCCCGGGACTAGCGGGAGAGAGCTACGAGCAGTACTTC	CASSPGLAGESYEQYF
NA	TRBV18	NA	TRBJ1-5	TGTGCCAGCTCTGCGTCGAACCGGGATCAGCCCCAGCATTTT	CASSASNRDQPQHF
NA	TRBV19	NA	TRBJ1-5	TGTGCCAGTAGTATAGAGGCCGGGACATGGGGTCAGCCCCAGCATTTT	CASSIEAGTWGQPQHF
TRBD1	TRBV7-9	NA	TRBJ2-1	TGTGCCAGCAGCTCTCCGGGACAGGTATACAATGAGCAGTTCTTC	CASSSPGQVYNEQFF
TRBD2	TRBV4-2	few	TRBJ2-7	TGTGCCAGCAGCCAGGCTGCCGGGACTAGCGGGAGGGGGAAACCCTACGAGCAGTACTTC	CASSQAAGTSGRGKPYEQYF
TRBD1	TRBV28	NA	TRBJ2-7	TGTGCCAGCAGTTATCGGACAGGGAAAATCTCCTACGAGCAGTACTTC	CASSYRTGKISYEQYF
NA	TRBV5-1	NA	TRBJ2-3	TGCGCCAGCAGCAAGGACAGCCTACTGGGAGATACGCAGTATTTT	CASSKDSLLGDTQYF
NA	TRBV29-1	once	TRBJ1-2	TGCAGCGTTGACGGGGGAGGCTACACCTTC	CSVDGGGYTF
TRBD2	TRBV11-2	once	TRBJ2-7	TGTGCCAGCAGCTTACGGCTAGCGGGGTCCTACGAGCAGTACTTC	CASSLRLAGSYEQYF
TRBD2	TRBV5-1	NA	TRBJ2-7	TGCGCCAGCACTCAGGGAGGGGAAGTGGACGAGCAGTACTTC	CASTQGGEVDEQYF
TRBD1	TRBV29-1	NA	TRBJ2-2	TGCAGCGGCCGGGACAGGGGGCGCGCCGGGGAGCTGTTTTTT	CSGRDRGRAGELFF
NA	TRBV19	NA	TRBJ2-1	TGTGCCAGTAGTATGTGGCGGGAAGGATCCTACAATGAGCAGTTCTTC	CASSMWREGSYNEQFF
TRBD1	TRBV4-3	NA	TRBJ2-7	TGCGCCAGCAGCCCTGACCACGACAGGGGGTCCCCCTACGAGCAGTACTTC	CASSPDHDRGSPYEQYF
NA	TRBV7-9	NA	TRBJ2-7	TGTGCCAGCAGCATATGGGGGACACATACGTCCTACGAGCAGTACTTC	CASSIWGTHTSYEQYF
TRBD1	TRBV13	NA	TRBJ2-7	TGTGCCAGCAGCTTCCGGGACAGGGGATTCGGCGAGCAGTACTTC	CASSFRDRGFGEQYF
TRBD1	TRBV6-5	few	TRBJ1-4	TGTGCCAGCAGTTACTCGACAGGGGGCGAAAAACTGTTTTTT	CASSYSTGGEKLFF
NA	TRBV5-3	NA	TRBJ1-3	TGTGCCAGGTCCGGGTTCGCAGCCCCGGCCCGAGATGGAAACACCATATATTTT	CARSGFAAPARDGNTIYF
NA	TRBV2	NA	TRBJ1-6	TGTGCCAGCAGTGAGAGGAATTCACCCCTCCACTTT	CASSERNSPLHF
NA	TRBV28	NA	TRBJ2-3	TGTGCCAGCAGCCAGACTACCCCGAATACGCAGTATTTT	CASSQTTPNTQYF
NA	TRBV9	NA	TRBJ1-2	TGTGCCAGCAGCGTAGGGGCGGGGGACTCCTATGGCTACACCTTC	CASSVGAGDSYGYTF
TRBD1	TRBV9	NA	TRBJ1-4	TGTGCCAGCGGGGCCGGGACAGTTGGTGAAAAACTGTTTTTT	CASGAGTVGEKLFF
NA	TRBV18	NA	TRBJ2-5	TGTGCCAGCTCACCACTGGACAGAGGAGAGACCCAGTACTTC	CASSPLDRGETQYF
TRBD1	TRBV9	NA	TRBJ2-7	TGTGCCAGCAGCGTAGAAGGGACAGGGCGCGACGAGCAGTACTTC	CASSVEGTGRDEQYF
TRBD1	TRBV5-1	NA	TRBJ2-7	TGCGCCAGCAGCTTGAGACAGGGGGCGTACGAGCAGTACTTC	CASSLRQGAYEQYF
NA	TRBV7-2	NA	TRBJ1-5	TGTGCCAGCAGTTCCGCCGGACTCAATCAGCCCCAGCATTTT	CASSSAGLNQPQHF
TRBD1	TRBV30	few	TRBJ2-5	TGTGCCTGGAGTGTAAGAGGGGGCCATGGCGAGACCCAGTACTTC	CAWSVRGGHGETQYF
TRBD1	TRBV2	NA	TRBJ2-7	TGTGCCAGCCGGGACAGCGTCTACGAGCAGTACTTC	CASRDSVYEQYF
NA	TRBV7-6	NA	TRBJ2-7	TGTGCCAGCAGCGAGGGACTGCGAAGCTCCTACGAGCAGTACTTC	CASSEGLRSSYEQYF
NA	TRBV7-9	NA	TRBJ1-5	TGTGCCAGCAGCTCAAATTATCAGCCCCAGCATTTT	CASSSNYQPQHF
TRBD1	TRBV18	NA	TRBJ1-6	TGTGCCAGCTCACAACAGGGGGTAGGGTTTAATTCACCCCTCCACTTT	CASSQQGVGFNSPLHF